These T cell receptor beta chains were read from a single sample in a study of T cell responses to AZD1222 COVID-19 vaccine. Some clones are missing from TCRdb's copy, which holds only in-frame ones; the method was immunoSEQ multiplex PCR. The table has tens of thousands of clones, approximately 90% seen once; the top ten hold more than 6%. This specimen was peripheral blood, taken 28 days after the second dose of the MenACWY control vaccine. These receptors came from an adult who received the MenACWY meningococcal vaccine as a control. The CDR3 runs from the conserved cysteine through the conserved F or W. Fields, in order: clone size, V gene, D gene, J gene, CDR3 length, CDR3 protein, CDR3 DNA. D genes are given only for firm matches. The size field is filled for only some rows; it gives once, few, many or a size class.

-,TRBV3-1/TRBV3-2,TRBD1,TRBJ2-1,15,CASSRPGQGPNEQFF,TGTGCCAGCAGCCGACCTGGACAGGGTCCAAATGAGCAGTTCTTC
once,TRBV7-9,-,TRBJ2-7,12,CASSLEFHEQYF,TGTGCCAGCAGCTTAGAGTTCCACGAGCAGTACTTC
-,TRBV11-2,-,TRBJ1-6,15,CASSPGRASGSPLHF,TGTGCCAGCAGCCCAGGGAGGGCCTCAGGTTCACCCCTCCACTTT
-,TRBV7-6,-,TRBJ2-2,15,CASSLGEENTGELFF,TGTGCCAGCAGCTTAGGGGAGGAAAACACCGGGGAGCTGTTTTTT
-,TRBV29-1,-,TRBJ1-3,14,CSVRWAGSGNTIYF,TGCAGCGTTCGGTGGGCAGGGTCTGGAAACACCATATATTTT
once,TRBV5-5,-,TRBJ2-2,12,CASSLGAGELFF,TGTGCCAGCAGCTTGGGCGCCGGGGAGCTGTTTTTT
-,TRBV10-3,TRBD2,TRBJ2-1,15,CAINAGEGDYNEQFF,TGTGCCATCAATGCGGGGGAAGGGGACTACAATGAGCAGTTCTTC
-,TRBV5-4,-,TRBJ2-7,9,CASPYEQYF,TGTGCCAGCCCCTACGAGCAGTACTTC
-,TRBV7-9,TRBD2,TRBJ2-1,16,CASSSTSGEVYNEQFF,TGTGCCAGCAGTTCAACTAGCGGAGAAGTGTACAATGAGCAGTTCTTC
-,TRBV10-1,TRBD2,TRBJ2-3,17,CASSDQRLAGHTDTQYF,TGCGCCAGCAGTGACCAACGATTAGCGGGACACACAGATACGCAGTATTTT
-,TRBV9,-,TRBJ2-4,15,CASSVGQGAKNIQYF,TGTGCCAGCAGCGTAGGTCAGGGGGCCAAAAACATTCAGTACTTC
-,TRBV7-9,-,TRBJ1-2,17,CASSPPPLIRANYGYTF,TGTGCCAGCAGCCCGCCACCTCTGATTAGAGCTAACTATGGCTACACCTTC
-,TRBV29-1,TRBD2,TRBJ2-1,13,CSGRLKREAEQFF,TGCAGCGGACGCCTCAAGCGGGAGGCTGAGCAGTTCTTC
-,TRBV28,-,TRBJ1-5,14,CASSLGISNQPQHF,TGTGCCAGCAGTTTAGGTATCAGCAATCAGCCCCAGCATTTT
-,TRBV7-7,-,TRBJ1-2,15,CAGEPIGLVRGGYTF,TGTGCTGGAGAACCCATTGGACTTGTAAGGGGTGGCTACACCTTC
-,TRBV27,TRBD1,TRBJ2-3,15,CASSLMDRGPDTQYF,TGTGCCAGCAGTTTAATGGACAGGGGCCCAGATACGCAGTATTTT
once,TRBV11-2,-,TRBJ2-2,14,CASSLEINTGELFF,TGTGCCAGCAGCTTAGAGATCAACACCGGGGAGCTGTTTTTT
once,TRBV28,TRBD2,TRBJ2-7,17,CASSSSGLAAWGDEQYF,TGTGCCAGCAGCTCCTCTGGACTAGCGGCCTGGGGGGACGAGCAGTACTTC
-,TRBV2,TRBD2,TRBJ2-2,15,CASSAVAGEGGELFF,TGTGCCAGCAGTGCCGTGGCGGGGGAGGGCGGGGAGCTGTTTTTT
-,TRBV20-1,-,TRBJ2-7,9,CSPGLSQYF,TGCAGTCCCGGGCTTAGTCAGTACTTC
-,TRBV6-2/TRBV6-3,-,TRBJ2-6,18,CASSYSFAQGGGANVLTF,TGTGCCAGCAGTTACTCTTTTGCACAGGGCGGTGGGGCCAACGTCCTGACTTTC
-,TRBV14,-,TRBJ2-1,18,CASSQDLGLFGELNEQFF,TGTGCCAGCAGCCAAGACCTAGGACTATTTGGGGAGTTGAATGAGCAGTTCTTC
-,TRBV18,-,TRBJ2-7,13,CASSPPTRYEQYF,TGTGCCAGCTCACCACCCACACGTTACGAGCAGTACTTC
-,TRBV29-1,-,TRBJ1-1,13,CSARIGRQEKAFF,TGCAGCGCGAGGATTGGGAGGCAGGAGAAAGCTTTCTTT
-,TRBV6-1,-,TRBJ2-2,16,CASSELAESNTGELFF,TGTGCCAGCAGTGAATTGGCAGAATCGAACACCGGGGAGCTGTTTTTT
-,TRBV10-3,-,TRBJ1-3,16,CAIKPEQGYYGNTIYF,TGTGCCATCAAGCCCGAACAGGGCTATTACGGAAACACCATATATTTT
once,TRBV5-1,TRBD2,TRBJ2-5,16,CASSPTSGVGEETQYF,TGCGCCAGCAGCCCGACTAGCGGGGTGGGGGAAGAGACCCAGTACTTC
-,TRBV28,-,TRBJ1-1,14,CASSFGQLNTEAFF,TGTGCCAGCAGTTTTGGGCAACTGAACACTGAAGCTTTCTTT
-,TRBV5-6,-,TRBJ1-5,13,CASSRQPAQPQHF,TGTGCCAGCAGCCGGCAGCCGGCCCAGCCCCAGCATTTT
-,TRBV7-3,TRBD2,TRBJ2-2,16,CASSPTSGRLNGELFF,TGTGCCAGCAGCCCAACTAGCGGGAGGCTTAACGGGGAGCTGTTTTTT
once,TRBV5-1,TRBD2,TRBJ2-1,17,CASSLRLAGGLDNEQFF,TGCGCCAGCAGCTTGAGGCTAGCGGGAGGGCTGGACAATGAGCAGTTCTTC
-,TRBV6-1,-,TRBJ2-4,15,CASSETVLAKNIQYF,TGTGCCAGCAGTGAAACAGTCTTAGCCAAAAACATTCAGTACTTC
-,TRBV5-1,-,TRBJ1-6,13,CASRGTDNSPLHF,TGCGCCAGCAGAGGTACGGATAATTCACCCCTCCACTTT
once,TRBV10-3,TRBD1,TRBJ1-6,15,CATQGTGQGYSPLHF,TGTGCCACCCAGGGTACGGGACAGGGTTATTCACCCCTCCACTTT
-,TRBV28,TRBD1,TRBJ2-7,15,CASSTLGQGVGEQYF,TGTGCCAGCAGTACCCTGGGACAGGGGGTTGGAGAGCAGTACTTC
once,TRBV6-5,-,TRBJ1-6,13,CASNRVDNSPLHF,TGTGCCAGCAATCGGGTGGATAATTCACCCCTCCACTTT
-,TRBV11-2,-,TRBJ2-7,13,CASTETVTYEQYF,TGTGCCAGCACCGAGACAGTCACCTACGAGCAGTACTTC
-,TRBV27,TRBD1,TRBJ2-2,16,CASSTRDSLNTGELFF,TGTGCCAGCAGTACGAGGGACAGCTTGAACACCGGGGAGCTGTTTTTT
-,TRBV12-3/TRBV12-4,-,TRBJ2-1,12,CASRGDGNEQFF,TGTGCCAGCAGGGGGGACGGCAATGAGCAGTTCTTC
-,TRBV28,TRBD1,TRBJ2-3,17,CASSPLRDRENPATQYF,TGTGCCAGCAGCCCTCTCCGGGACAGGGAGAATCCCGCTACGCAGTATTTT
-,TRBV6-6,TRBD1,TRBJ2-1,12,CASSDRGNEQFF,TGTGCCAGCAGTGACAGGGGCAATGAGCAGTTCTTC
-,TRBV7-2,-,TRBJ1-5,13,CASSTQTNQPQHF,TGTGCCAGCAGCACACAGACCAATCAGCCCCAGCATTTT
-,TRBV9,TRBD2,TRBJ2-1,15,CASSEAGVPYNEQFF,TGTGCCAGCAGCGAAGCGGGAGTCCCCTACAATGAGCAGTTCTTC
few,TRBV10-2,-,TRBJ1-2,14,CASSDPGTSYGYTF,TGCGCCAGCAGTGATCCCGGGACATCTTATGGCTACACCTTC
-,TRBV28,TRBD1,TRBJ1-6,14,CASSQSSGGGPLHF,TGTGCCAGCAGCCAAAGTTCAGGGGGTGGGCCCCTCCACTTT
few,TRBV14,-,TRBJ1-1,15,CASSQDPQGKAEAFF,TGTGCCAGCAGCCAAGATCCCCAGGGCAAGGCTGAAGCTTTCTTT
-,TRBV6-4,TRBD1,TRBJ1-2,14,CASRAGQGLGGYTF,TGTGCCAGCAGGGCGGGACAGGGGCTCGGTGGCTACACCTTC
-,TRBV30,-,TRBJ1-2,14,CACSPGGANYGYTF,TGTGCCTGCTCCCCCGGGGGAGCTAACTATGGCTACACCTTC
-,TRBV4-3,-,TRBJ2-2,17,CASSLSRTDANTGELFF,TGCGCCAGCAGCCTGAGCAGAACCGACGCGAACACCGGGGAGCTGTTTTTT
-,TRBV6-5,-,TRBJ2-7,15,CASSVAALSSYEQYF,TGTGCCAGCAGCGTAGCGGCCCTGAGCTCCTACGAGCAGTACTTC